This T cell receptor beta chain is from a study of prognosis after radiotherapy for stage I lung cancer. CDR1 is ENHRY and CDR2 is SYGVKD in the germline V gene. The V and J ends lost 5 bases and 1 base respectively, with 14 bases between them. The CDR3 has 15 residues. TCR beta CDR3 amplification from genomic DNA was performed by two-round multiplex PCR. The use of primers specific to each TRBV and TRBJ gene characterized first-round PCR. TCRdb itself ran the multiplex PCR reads through MiXCR, one entry per CDR3 protein. The data show roughly 38,000 distinct CDR3 sequences, with approximately 25% seen just once and less than 30% held by the top ten. This clonotype was counted at least ten times.

The receptor was derived from a donor over 45 with non-small cell lung cancer. The V and J genes are TRBV10-3 and TRBJ1-1; D call uncertain. Sequences were derived from PBMCs, sampled before or after stereotactic body radiation therapy (not recorded which). The CDR3 DNA follows: TGTGCCATCAGTCGAGCCAACAGAGAGAACACTGAAGCTTTCTTT. It is translated as CAISRANRENTEAFF.